This T cell receptor beta chain was identified in a study of cytomegalovirus exposure and HLA in healthy donors. Whole-study results and caveats: CMV serostatus was the only recorded immune exposure for donors. Researchers reported in a later analysis that common viral pathogens appeared linked to several top clusters.

This CDR3 spans 17 amino acids. The germline gives CDR1 SEHNR, CDR2 FQNEAQ (reference sequence). V shed 5 bases, J shed 2 bases, and the junction held 11 bases outside the gene matches. It was with 60 Vbeta and 13 Jbeta primers that the PCR ran. The protocol was immunoSEQ multiplex PCR, while the TCRdb copy is restricted to in-frame clones and leaves out a portion. The sample consists of about 180,000 clones, more than 75% of them appearing once. Remarks on this clone: Its matching antigen is unknown.

Sequenced material: PBMCs. The chain recombines TRBV7-9 with TRBJ2-1, with 8 bases identical to TRBD1. This clonotype was obtained from a woman in her thirties in good health and CMV-seropositive. The chain's CDR3 is CASSPGAGQGAYNEQFF. The CDR3 coding sequence is TGTGCCAGCAGCCCGGGTGCCGGACAGGGAGCCTACAATGAGCAGTTCTTC.